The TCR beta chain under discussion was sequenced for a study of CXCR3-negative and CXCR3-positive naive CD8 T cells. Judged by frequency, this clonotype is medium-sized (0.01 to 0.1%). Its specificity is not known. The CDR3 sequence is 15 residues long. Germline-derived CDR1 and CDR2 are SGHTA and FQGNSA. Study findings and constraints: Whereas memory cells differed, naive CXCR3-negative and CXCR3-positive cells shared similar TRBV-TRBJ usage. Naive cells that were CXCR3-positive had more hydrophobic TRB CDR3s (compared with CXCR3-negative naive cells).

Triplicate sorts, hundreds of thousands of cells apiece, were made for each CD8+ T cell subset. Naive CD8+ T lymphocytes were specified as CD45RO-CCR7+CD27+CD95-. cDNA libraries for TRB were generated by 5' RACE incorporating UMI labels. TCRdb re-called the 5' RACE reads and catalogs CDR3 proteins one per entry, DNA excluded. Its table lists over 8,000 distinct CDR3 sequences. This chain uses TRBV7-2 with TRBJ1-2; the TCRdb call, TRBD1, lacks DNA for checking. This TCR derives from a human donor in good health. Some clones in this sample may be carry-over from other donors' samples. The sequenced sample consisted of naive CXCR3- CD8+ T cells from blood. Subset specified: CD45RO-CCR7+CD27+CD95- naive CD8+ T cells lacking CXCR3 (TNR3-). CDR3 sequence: CASSLETGTLTGYTF.